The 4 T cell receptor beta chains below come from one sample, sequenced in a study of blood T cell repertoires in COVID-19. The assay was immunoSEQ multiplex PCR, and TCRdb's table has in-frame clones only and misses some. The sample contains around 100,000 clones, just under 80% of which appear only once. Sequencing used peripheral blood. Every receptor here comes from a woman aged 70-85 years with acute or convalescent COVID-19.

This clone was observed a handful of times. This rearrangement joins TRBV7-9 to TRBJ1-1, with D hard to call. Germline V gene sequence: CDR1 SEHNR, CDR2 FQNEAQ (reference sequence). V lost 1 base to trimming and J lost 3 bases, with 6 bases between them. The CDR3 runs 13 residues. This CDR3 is CASSLGTYTEAFF. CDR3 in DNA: TGTGCCAGCAGCTTAGGTACTTACACTGAAGCTTTCTTT.

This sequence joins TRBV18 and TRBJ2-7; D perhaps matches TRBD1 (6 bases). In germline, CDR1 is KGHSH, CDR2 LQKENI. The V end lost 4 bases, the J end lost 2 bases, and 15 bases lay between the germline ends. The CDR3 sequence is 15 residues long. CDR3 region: CASSRGSDSAYEQYF. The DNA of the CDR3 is TGTGCCAGCTCACGCGGTTCGGACAGTGCCTACGAGCAGTACTTC. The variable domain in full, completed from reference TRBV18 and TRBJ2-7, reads NAGVMQNPRHLVRRRGQEARLRCSPMKGHSHVYWYRQLPEEGLKFMVYLQKENIIDESGMPKERFSAEFPKEGPSILRIQQVVRGDSAAYFCASSRGSDSAYEQYFGPGTRLTVT.

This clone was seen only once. This CDR3 is CASSIDYRGPQETQYF. The CDR3 DNA sequence: TGTGCCAGTAGTATAGATTATAGGGGGCCCCAAGAGACCCAGTACTTC. The chain couples TRBV19 to TRBJ2-5, with 7 positions matching TRBD1. The CDR3 totals 16 residues. Germline V gene lookup returns CDR1 LNHDA and CDR2 SQIVND (reference sequence). V lost 0 bases and J lost 1; bases outside the gene matches: 5.

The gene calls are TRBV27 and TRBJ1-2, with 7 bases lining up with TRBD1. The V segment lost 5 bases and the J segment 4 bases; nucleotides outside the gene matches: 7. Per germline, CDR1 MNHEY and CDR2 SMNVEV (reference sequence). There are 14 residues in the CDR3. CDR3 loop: CASSRIRDSYGYTF. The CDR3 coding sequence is TGTGCCAGCAGTAGGATCCGGGACAGCTATGGCTACACCTTC.